The clone carrying this TCR beta chain was counted at least ten times. Its antigen is undetermined. The sample is drawn from a study of Graves' ophthalmopathy and Graves' hyperthyroidism. Study outcomes and limitations: The authors also found most expanded thyroid clonotypes above 0.001 frequency in blood.

Ophthalmopathy donors' eye disease showed moderate-to-severe activity, CAS of at least 3, NOSPECS of at least 4 and duration under 3 months. Clinical symptoms and serum thyroxine were used for diagnosis; TRAb, thyroid ultrasound and orbital computed tomography were also relied on. The source of the PBMCs was around 10 ml of fresh peripheral blood. RNA transcripts served as template for amplifying TCR beta CDR3 sequences. First-round RT-PCR employed HTBI primers, with a second-round multiplex PCR after it. TCRdb reprocessed the multiplex PCR reads with MiXCR, giving one entry per CDR3 protein. The table records 300,000 to 400,000 distinct CDR3 sequences, roughly 16% of them present only once. This CDR3 has 15 residues. Germline V lookup: CDR1 LNHDA, CDR2 SQIVND (reference sequence). Trimming stripped 3 bases from V and 1 base from J, with 10 bases between.

The rearrangement uses TRBV19 and TRBJ1-5; a weak D match, TRBD1 (6 bases). The sample taken for sequencing was peripheral blood. The TCR comes from an adult man with Graves' ophthalmopathy. The CDR3 DNA sequence: TGTGCCAGTAGTATGGGGACACTCAGCAATCAGCCCCAGCATTTT. Translated: CASSMGTLSNQPQHF.